This T cell receptor beta chain is from a study of T cell responses to AZD1222 COVID-19 vaccine. Study results and caveats: Seropositive AZD1222 recipients at baseline numbered only five or six. Recipients of two AZD1222 doses showed rising Spike-specific TCR breadth and depth.

This table comes from immunoSEQ multiplex PCR, and its TCRdb copy is limited to in-frame clones, with some not included. The sample includes more than 95,000 clones, 80% to 90% of them seen just once. CDR3 size: 12 residues. Trimming took 5 bases from V and 9 from J, leaving 11 bases between them. The V gene's germline CDR1 is SEHNR and CDR2 FQNEAQ (reference sequence). A word on this clone: Its antigen is currently unknown.

The sequence derives from an adult in good health. V usage is TRBV7-9 and J usage is TRBJ1-5; D unclear. The source material was peripheral blood, sampled on day 0 of AZD1222 vaccination. In nucleotides, the CDR3 is TGTGCCAGCAGCCCAACATCGGGGCCCCAGCATTTT. Protein: CASSPTSGPQHF.